The 24 T cell receptor beta chains reported below all come from one sample, sequenced in a study of blood T cell repertoires in COVID-19. TCRdb's copy holds only in-frame clones and misses some; the assay was immunoSEQ multiplex PCR. The sample holds about 70,000 clones, 70% to 90% seen once. The sample comprised peripheral blood. The receptors shown here come from a woman of 80 years or more with acute or convalescent COVID-19.

V usage is TRBV11-2 and J usage is TRBJ1-6, with 7 bases matching TRBD1. The junction had 8 bases not matched to a gene; V was cut back by 5 bases and J by 10 bases. This CDR3 comprises 14 residues. Germline CDR1 reads SGHAT; CDR2 reads FQNNGV. The CDR3 loop is CASSPRQGGSPLHF. CDR3 sequence (DNA): TGTGCCAGCAGCCCCAGACAGGGAGGCTCACCCCTCCACTTT.

The V and J genes are TRBV7-8 and TRBJ2-1, with D possibly matching TRBD1 (6 bases). CDR3 length equals 14 residues. The V gene's germline CDR1 is SGHVS and CDR2 FQNEAQ. Trimming took 4 bases from V and 5 from J, leaving 12 bases between them. CDR3 loop: CASSYGTFNNEQFF. In nucleotides, the CDR3 is TGTGCCAGCAGCTACGGGACATTTAACAATGAGCAGTTCTTC.

This chain connects TRBV18 to TRBJ2-2, with TRBD1 as a possible D gene (5 bases). Trimming shortened V by 3 bases and J by 1 base, and 9 bases separated the two germline ends. Germline V gene sequence: CDR1 KGHSH, CDR2 LQKENI. CDR3 size: 15 residues. The CDR3 DNA reads as TGTGCCAGCTCACCCAATGGACAGAACACCGGGGAGCTGTTTTTT. Translation gives CASSPNGQNTGELFF. The full variable domain, rest sourced from reference TRBV18 and TRBJ2-2, is NAGVMQNPRHLVRRRGQEARLRCSPMKGHSHVYWYRQLPEEGLKFMVYLQKENIIDESGMPKERFSAEFPKEGPSILRIQQVVRGDSAAYFCASSPNGQNTGELFFGEGSRLTVL.

In nucleotides, the CDR3 is TGTGCCAGTAGTACGCAGGGGGCCTCCTACAATGAGCAGTTCTTC. Its translation is CASSTQGASYNEQFF. The chain combines TRBV19 with TRBJ2-1, with 8 bases identical to TRBD1. V shed 4 bases, J shed 0 bases, and the junction held 2 bases outside the gene matches. CDR1 and CDR2 from the germline V gene are LNHDA and SQIVND (reference sequence). The CDR3 is made up of 15 amino acids.

The chain carries TRBV29-1 and TRBJ1-1; D is undetermined. The germline gives CDR1 SQVTM, CDR2 ANQGSEA. With 4 bases removed from V and 10 bases from J, the gap between germline ends came to 16 bases. The CDR3 loop spans 12 amino acids. This CDR3 reads CSVGGGSPGAFF. The CDR3 nucleotides are TGCAGCGTTGGAGGAGGGTCCCCGGGAGCTTTCTTT.

This chain uses TRBV9 with TRBJ2-1; 8 bases align to TRBD2. CDR1 and CDR2 from the germline V gene are SGDLS and YYNGEE. This CDR3 comprises 15 residues. The V gene end was trimmed by 4 bases and the J gene end by 9 bases; junction bases not matched to a gene: 12. The CDR3 spells CASSYGVAGKVEQFF. In DNA, the CDR3 is TGTGCCAGCAGCTATGGGGTAGCGGGAAAGGTTGAGCAGTTCTTC.

This clone was detected only a few times. The chain employs TRBV27 and TRBJ2-6; a weak D match, TRBD2 (6 bases). The CDR3 totals 13 residues. In germline, CDR1 is MNHEY, CDR2 SMNVEV (reference sequence). The V and J ends lost 6 bases and 4 bases respectively, with 7 bases between them. CDR3 nucleotides: TGTGCCAGCAGCCGGGGGGGGGCCAACGTCCTGACTTTC. The encoded protein is CASSRGGANVLTF.

The J gene is TRBJ2-3, the V gene TRBV3-1 (or the pseudogene TRBV3-2), with a tentative D call TRBD2 (6 bases). V lost 4 bases and J 3 bases, leaving 11 bases between the germline ends. This CDR3 has 14 amino acids. The germline V gene encodes CDR1 LGHDT and CDR2 YNNKEL (reference sequence). The CDR3 sequence: CASSLRGATDTQYF. As DNA, the CDR3 is TGTGCCAGCAGCCTACGCGGGGCTACAGATACGCAGTATTTT.

The V and J genes are TRBV6-4 and TRBJ1-1, with D uncertain. The germline V gene has CDR1 MRHNA and CDR2 SNTAGT. Deletions cut 5 bases from V and 2 bases from J, with 9 bases between. The CDR3 is 13 residues long. The chain's CDR3 is CASSLGANTEAFF. The CDR3 DNA follows: TGTGCCAGCAGTCTCGGTGCCAACACTGAAGCTTTCTTT.

V gene TRBV6-5 combines with J gene TRBJ2-1; D is perhaps TRBD2 (5 bases). The CDR3 length is 15 residues. Germline CDR1 is MNHEY and CDR2 is SVGAGI. V lost 9 bases and J 1 base, leaving 16 bases between the germline ends. CDR3 residues: CASISRGLSYNEQFF. CDR3 nucleotide sequence: TGTGCCAGTATAAGCCGGGGTCTATCCTACAATGAGCAGTTCTTC.

The CDR3 loop is CASARGDSYNEQFF. CDR3 DNA: TGTGCCAGCGCTCGGGGGGATTCCTACAATGAGCAGTTCTTC. The chain combines TRBV27 with TRBJ2-1, with 7 positions matching TRBD2. Germline V gives CDR1 MNHEY, CDR2 SMNVEV (reference sequence). The V segment lost 8 bases and the J segment 1 base; nucleotides outside the gene matches: 5. This CDR3 contains 14 residues.

This chain connects TRBV14 to TRBJ1-2, with 7 bases aligning to TRBD1. The V and J ends lost 1 base and 10 bases, in that order; junction bases with no gene match: 6. The CDR3 consists of 13 residues. CDR1 and CDR2 from the germline V gene are SGHDN and FVKESK. CDR3 sequence (DNA): TGTGCCAGCAGCCAAGGTCTGGGACAGCCCTACACCTTC. Protein product: CASSQGLGQPYTF.

This rearrangement joins TRBV28 to TRBJ1-2, with a possible D match to TRBD1 (5 bases). The CDR3 length is 13 residues. Germline loops: CDR1 MDHEN, CDR2 SYDVKM. The ends were cut back, 2 bases at V and 3 bases at J, with 7 bases in the middle. CDR3 residues: CASSLGTDYGYTF. The CDR3 coding sequence is TGTGCCAGCAGTTTAGGGACTGACTATGGCTACACCTTC.

This clone was counted a few times. The chain combines TRBV5-4 with TRBJ1-6; no clear D gene. Germline V gene lookup returns CDR1 SGHNT and CDR2 YYREEE (reference sequence). Trimming removed 5 bases at V and 7 bases at J, with 19 bases between. This CDR3 region has 16 residues. CDR3 sequence (DNA): TGTGCCAGCAGACCAGACTCCGGGAGGTTAAATTCACCCCTCCACTTT. It translates to CASRPDSGRLNSPLHF.

This chain uses TRBV10-3 with TRBJ1-6; 8 nucleotides line up with TRBD1. The CDR3 spans 13 residues. V shed 6 bases and J 12 bases; nucleotides not matched to a gene: 7. The germline gives CDR1 ENHRY, CDR2 SYGVKD. The CDR3 loop reads CAIRIGQGEPLHF. For the CDR3, the DNA is TGTGCCATCAGAATCGGACAGGGAGAACCCCTCCACTTT.

The rearrangement links TRBV19 to TRBJ1-2, with D perhaps matching TRBD1 (5 bases). V was trimmed by 5 bases and J by 3 bases, leaving 22 bases between them. This CDR3 contains 17 residues. Per the germline V gene, CDR1 is LNHDA and CDR2 is SQIVND (reference sequence). CDR3 region: CASSPPPGTADYYGYTF. CDR3 DNA sequence: TGTGCCAGTAGTCCCCCGCCCGGGACTGCCGACTACTATGGCTACACCTTC. The full variable domain, completed using reference TRBV19 and TRBJ1-2, is DGGITQSPKYLFRKEGQNVTLSCEQNLNHDAMYWYRQDPGQGLRLIYYSQIVNDFQKGDIAEGYSVSREKKESFPLTVTSAQKNPTAFYLCASSPPPGTADYYGYTFGSGTRLTVV.

This chain links TRBV4-1 with TRBJ2-3; D might be TRBD1 (5 bases). Trimming cost V 4 bases and J 6 bases, with 23 bases left between them. Germline-derived CDR1 and CDR2 are MGHRA and YSYEKL. The CDR3 sequence is 17 residues long. The CDR3 region is CASSLQGAAFLGDTQYF. The CDR3 coding sequence is TGCGCCAGCAGCCTCCAAGGGGCAGCATTCCTCGGGGATACGCAGTATTTT.

This sequence joins TRBV10-2 and TRBJ2-5, with 9 bases fitting TRBD1. After removal of 4 bases from V and 5 bases from J, the junction contained 8 bases not matched to a gene. The CDR3 has 15 residues. Germline V gene lookup returns CDR1 WSHSY and CDR2 SAAADI. CDR3 residues: CASSGRTGVWETQYF. The CDR3 region has the DNA TGCGCCAGCAGTGGAAGGACAGGGGTTTGGGAGACCCAGTACTTC.

This clone was seen only once. This chain connects TRBV3-1 (or the pseudogene TRBV3-2) to TRBJ1-6, with no clear D. The CDR3 covers 16 residues. Per germline, CDR1 LGHDT and CDR2 YNNKEL (reference sequence). V dropped 1 base and J dropped 7 bases, with 14 bases sitting between them. The CDR3 DNA sequence: TGTGCCAGCAGCCAAGGGGTGGACGGACTAAATTCACCCCTCCACTTT. Encoded protein: CASSQGVDGLNSPLHF.

Only one count was recorded for this clone. The chain uses TRBV2 and TRBJ2-5, with 8 positions matching TRBD1. The ends lost 6 bases at V and 2 bases at J; junction bases unmatched: 8. The CDR3 loop spans 15 amino acids. CDR1 and CDR2 (germline): SNHLY, FYNNEI. CDR3 nucleotides: TGTGCCAGCAGGCGGGACAGGTTCGATCAAGAGACCCAGTACTTC. Protein product: CASRRDRFDQETQYF.

This chain links TRBV4-1 with TRBJ2-7, with 9 bases lining up with TRBD2. Trimming cost V 1 base and J 7 bases; bases outside gene matches: 5. This CDR3 region has 14 residues. CDR1 and CDR2 from the germline V gene are MGHRA and YSYEKL. As DNA, the CDR3 is TGCGCCAGCAGCCAAGCTAGCGGGGCCTGGGAGCAGTACTTC. This encodes CASSQASGAWEQYF.

The chain recombines TRBV4-3 with TRBJ2-2, with D tentatively TRBD2 (6 bases). Per the germline V gene, CDR1 is LGHNA and CDR2 is YSLEER. This CDR3 has 14 residues. V lost 4 bases to trimming and J lost 7 bases, with 13 bases between them. Here the CDR3 reads CASSPGRGGGELFF. CDR3 DNA: TGCGCCAGCAGCCCAGGTCGGGGAGGCGGGGAGCTGTTTTTT.

The chain combines TRBV24-1 with TRBJ2-5, with 9 bases fitting TRBD2. The V segment lost 0 bases and the J segment 7 bases; nucleotides outside the gene matches: 8. This CDR3 has 16 amino acids. Germline values: CDR1 KGHDR, CDR2 SFDVKD. CDR3 DNA sequence: TGTGCCACCAGTGATTTGGGCGGGGGGGCCTCGTCGACCCAGTACTTC. Encoded protein: CATSDLGGGASSTQYF.

The rearrangement joins TRBV28 to TRBJ2-1, with D perhaps TRBD2 (6 bases). The CDR3 runs 15 residues. From germline, CDR1 is MDHEN and CDR2 SYDVKM. V gave up 9 bases and J gave up 0 bases, with 15 bases separating them. CDR3 bases: TGTGCCAGAGGGGCCGGGAGCGTCTCCTACAATGAGCAGTTCTTC. It codes for CARGAGSVSYNEQFF.